These T cell receptor beta chains were read from a single sample in a study of human T cells and chemical hapten exposure. A single record per CDR3 protein comes from TCRdb applying MiXCR to the RACE reads. The data hold about 340,000 distinct CDR3 sequences, with roughly 6.9% observed a single time. Source: whole blood, taken in connection with sensitization to the hapten diphenylcyclopropenone (DPC). All receptors come from a woman aged 18-29 years with alopecia areata. Some clones in this sample may be carry-over from other donors' samples. Both conserved end residues are part of each CDR3. The listing skips clone size in some rows; elsewhere it reads once, few, many or a size class.

TRBV7-3,many,TRBJ2-1,CASSLSRTSGGAYNEQFF
TRBV12-5,few,TRBJ1-1,CASGSTTPSEAFF
TRBV6-5,many,TRBJ2-5,CASSYSAGLQETQYF
TRBV7-9,.,TRBJ1-3,CASSSQGISGNTIYF
TRBV15,few,TRBJ1-5,CATSRGGFSNQPQHF
TRBV5-1,.,TRBJ2-7,CASSSEGYEQYF
TRBV28,.,TRBJ1-1,CASSLLWGTNTEAFF
TRBV7-9,.,TRBJ1-5,CASSETRVRQPQHF
TRBV20-1,many,TRBJ2-3,CSARVTKATDTQYF
TRBV7-8,few,TRBJ2-5,CASSSRGWGETQYF
TRBV10-3,few,TRBJ2-6,CAISQRASGANVLTF
TRBV7-9,few,TRBJ1-2,CASSPRGQAANYGYTF
TRBV7-3,.,TRBJ2-1,CASSPQTGGRYNEQFF
TRBV4-1,.,TRBJ1-6,CASSQDTRSSYNSPLHF
TRBV29-1,.,TRBJ1-4,CSGGTAGEKLFF
TRBV11-3,many,TRBJ2-2,CASSSGTSGGGGELFF